Presented here are 8 T cell receptor beta chains from one specimen sequenced in a study of cytomegalovirus exposure and HLA in healthy donors. PCR used 60 Vbeta primers and 13 Jbeta primers. Here immunoSEQ multiplex PCR was the method, and the copy in TCRdb shows in-frame clones only, minus some. The repertoire has approximately 130,000 clones, about 78% of them found once; the top ten carry 4.2%. The sequenced sample was PBMCs. The source is a man in his fifties in good health and CMV-seropositive.

The CDR3 DNA follows: TGTGCTCATTGGACAGGGAGTAACATGAACACTGAAGCTTTCTTT. Amino acid sequence: CAHWTGSNMNTEAFF. V usage is TRBV28 and J usage is TRBJ1-1; 8 positions agree with TRBD1. This CDR3 is 15 amino acids long. In germline, CDR1 is MDHEN, CDR2 SYDVKM.

Only a few counts were recorded for this clone. The rearrangement uses TRBV6-1 and TRBJ1-2; a possible D gene is TRBD1 (5 bases). V was shortened by 2 bases and J by 7 bases, with 14 bases between the two germline ends. CDR1 is MNHNS and CDR2 is SASEGT in the germline V gene. The CDR3 loop spans 14 amino acids. The CDR3 nucleotides read TGTGCCAGCAGTGAAAGGGCGGGGAGGGGTGGCTACACCTTC. This sequence encodes CASSERAGRGGYTF.

This clone was counted only a few times. J is TRBJ1-2 and V is TRBV7-2; possibly TRBD1 for D (5 bases). Germline V gene lookup returns CDR1 SGHTA and CDR2 FQGNSA. Between the trimmed V and J ends, which lost 7 bases and 5 bases, there was a span of 17 bases. CDR3 length: 14 amino acids. CDR3 nucleotide sequence: TGTGCCAGCATAGAGGGAGGGAGGGGTTATGGCTACACCTTC. The encoded protein is CASIEGGRGYGYTF.

This chain joins TRBV10-1 and TRBJ1-2; 10 bases agree with TRBD1. V trimming: 3 bases; J trimming: 2 bases; junction bases outside the gene matches: 6. The CDR3 is 16 residues long. Germline CDR1 reads WNHNN; CDR2 reads SYGVQD (reference sequence). The CDR3 here is CASSEPGQGRNYGYTF. The CDR3 nucleotides are TGCGCCAGCAGTGAACCGGGACAGGGGAGAAACTATGGCTACACCTTC.

The count of this clone is one. The identical CDR3 is also encoded by other nucleotide sequences in the sample. The chain couples TRBV5-1 to TRBJ1-3; unclear D gene. V was clipped by 0 bases and J by 0 bases, with 7 bases between them. The CDR3 runs 15 residues. Germline CDR1 SGHRS, CDR2 YFSETQ. In DNA form, the CDR3 reads TGCGCCAGCAGCTTGGAGCCGGGCTCTGGAAACACCATATATTTT. It translates to CASSLEPGSGNTIYF.

The rearrangement links TRBV7-2 to TRBJ1-2, with D perhaps matching TRBD1 (5 bases). CDR1 and CDR2 (germline): SGHTA, FQGNSA. The germline V and J ends were trimmed by 5 bases and 8 bases, with 15 bases remaining between them. The CDR3 has 13 residues. The CDR3 nucleotides read TGTGCCAGCAGCCTCCCAGGGATCGGGGGCTACACCTTC. This translates into CASSLPGIGGYTF. The variable domain in full, completed from reference TRBV7-2 and TRBJ1-2, reads GAGVSQSPSNKVTEKGKDVELRCDPISGHTALYWYRQSLGQGLEFLIYFQGNSAPDKSGLPSDRFSAERTGGSVSTLTIQRTQQEDSAVYLCASSLPGIGGYTFGSGTRLTVV.

The chain links TRBV19 to TRBJ2-7; 9 bases are a match to TRBD1. Losses at the gene ends were 6 bases for V and 0 bases for J; bases not matched to a gene: 3. This CDR3 is 14 amino acids long. Germline V lookup: CDR1 LNHDA, CDR2 SQIVND (reference sequence). The CDR3 DNA sequence: TGTGCCAGTAGGGGGACAGGGAGCTCCTACGAGCAGTACTTC. Translating gives CASRGTGSSYEQYF.

The genes are TRBV19 and TRBJ1-5, with 7 positions matching TRBD1. V was clipped by 5 bases and J by 6 bases; unmatched bases: 1. The CDR3 has 12 amino acids. CDR1 LNHDA and CDR2 SQIVND come from the germline V gene (reference sequence). The CDR3 nucleotides are TGTGCCAGTAGTTACAGGGGTCAGCCCCAGCATTTT. Translation gives CASSYRGQPQHF.